These 8 T cell receptor beta chains came from one sample sequenced in a study of blood T cells in healthy people across ages. Through a sample-barcoded 5' primer and a J-beta primer mix, a second PCR was run for roughly 6 to 11 cycles. MiXCR was run by TCRdb on the 5' RACE reads, yielding one entry per CDR3 protein. The profile shows about 1.6 million distinct CDR3 sequences, almost 35% of them singletons. The sample was blood. The receptors here all came from a woman aged 30 to 39 in good health.

The V and J genes are TRBV5-1 and TRBJ2-5; D ambiguous. CDR3 length: 16 amino acids. V was pared by 2 bases and J by 4 bases, with 18 bases between. Per the germline V gene, CDR1 is SGHRS and CDR2 is YFSETQ. In DNA form, the CDR3 reads TGCGCCAGCAGCTTTGCTTCTCATTCGTACCGAGAGACCCAGTACTTC. Translated: CASSFASHSYRETQYF.

This clonotype was counted many times. The junction shows a germline mismatch at one end, possibly a read error. This chain connects TRBV5-1 to TRBJ2-1; the match to TRBD2 covers 7 bases. CDR3 length: 15 amino acids. In germline, CDR1 is SGHRS, CDR2 YFSETQ. CDR3 bases: TGTGCCAGCAGCTTAGACCGGGGGGCCTACAATGAGCAGTTCTTC. It translates to CASSLDRGAYNEQFF.

The V gene is TRBV4-2, the J gene TRBJ2-1; 10 nucleotides align to TRBD2. The CDR3 contains 18 residues. J was trimmed by 9 bases and V by 0 bases; bases with no gene match: 14. Germline V gene data show CDR1 as LGHNA and CDR2 as YNFKEQ. The CDR3 sequence is CASSQDVPALAGDCEQFF. DNA for the CDR3: TGTGCCAGCAGCCAAGATGTCCCGGCGCTAGCGGGAGACTGTGAGCAGTTCTTC.

J is TRBJ1-5 and V is TRBV5-1; D gene ambiguous. Germline lookup yields CDR1 SGHRS and CDR2 YFSETQ. With 4 bases removed from V and 0 bases from J, the gap between germline ends came to 8 bases. CDR3 length equals 14 residues. For the CDR3, the DNA is TGCGCCAGCAGCATTGGTGATAGCAATCAGCCCCAGCATTTT. As protein: CASSIGDSNQPQHF.

As for this clonotype: The junction differs from germline at one of its ends, possibly a read error. This chain joins TRBV29-1 and TRBJ2-5, with unresolved D. The CDR3 sequence is 12 residues long. The V gene's germline CDR1 is SQVTM and CDR2 ANQGSEA. The CDR3 DNA is TGCAGCGTTGGGCAGACGCAAGGGACCCAGTACTTC. Its protein is CSVGQTQGTQYF.

The CDR3 nucleotides are TGTGCCAGCAGTGAAGGGAATCTAGCGGGGGCCCAAGAGACCCAGTACTTC. Translated: CASSEGNLAGAQETQYF. The chain joins TRBV6-1 to TRBJ2-5, with TRBD2 identical over 10 bases. V was clipped by 1 base and J by 1 base; unmatched bases: 6. Germline CDR1 MNHNS, CDR2 SASEGT. The CDR3 loop spans 17 amino acids.

V gene TRBV9 combines with J gene TRBJ2-4; TRBD2 matches 8 bases. V lost 3 bases and J lost 6; bases outside the gene matches: 8. The germline V gene has CDR1 SGDLS and CDR2 YYNGEE. CDR3 length: 15 amino acids. The CDR3 spells CASSGYGGAVNIQYF. The CDR3 DNA sequence: TGTGCCAGCAGCGGCTACGGGGGGGCCGTAAACATTCAGTACTTC.

The chain has TRBV29-1 and TRBJ2-5; TRBD2 matches at 12 bases. Germline V gene lookup returns CDR1 SQVTM and CDR2 ANQGSEA. CDR3 size: 13 residues. Trimming took 4 bases from V and 7 from J; bases not matched to a gene: 4. CDR3 residues: CSVGLAGEGTQYF. The CDR3 DNA reads as TGCAGCGTTGGACTAGCGGGAGAGGGGACCCAGTACTTC.